This TCR beta chain was sequenced for a study of response to subunit inactivated influenza vaccine. This clonotype was seen many times. Its antigen is currently unknown. Overall study findings and caveats: There was a suggestion from the authors that each seasonal influenza vaccination recruits few new T cells.

The trim removed 8 bases at V and 7 bases at J, leaving 6 bases unmatched. The CDR3 has 14 amino acids. Germline V lookup: CDR1 LGHDT, CDR2 YNNKEL (reference sequence). From the RT-PCR reads, TCRdb called clonotypes with MiXCR, one entry per CDR3 protein. The sample yields about 620,000 distinct CDR3 sequences, about an eighth seen once. This sequence was found in a man between 50 and 59 years old who received an inactivated influenza vaccine. This specimen consisted of PBMCs from blood, obtained on the day of vaccination. The chain uses TRBV3-1 and TRBJ2-5, with 14 nucleotides matching TRBD2. CDR3 nucleotide sequence: TGTGCCAGCGGGACTAGCGGGGGTTCAAGGACCCAGTACTTC. This codes for CASGTSGGSRTQYF.